This T cell receptor beta chain comes out of a study of radiation and T cells in renal cell carcinoma. Study outcomes and limitations: In blood, top tumor clones expanded by 2 weeks, shrinking by 4.

Here immunoSEQ multiplex PCR was the method, and the copy in TCRdb shows in-frame clones only, minus some. This table has approximately 110,000 clones, roughly 80% appearing once. The sample's time point: baseline pretreatment blood. Treatment given: 15 Gy SBRT to primary tumor, nephrectomy 4 weeks later. After SBRT, blood was collected at 2 and 4 weeks, plus baseline. As regards this clone: The antigen is unknown.

The sequenced sample was blood, obtained from a patient whose treatment included radiotherapy and nephrectomy. The origin of this receptor is a woman aged 55 to 70 with renal cell carcinoma.

The CDR3 coding sequence is TGTGCCAGCACTCGACAGGGCTATGGCTACACCTTC. Protein product: CASTRQGYGYTF. The V and J genes are TRBV14 and TRBJ1-2; 7 nucleotides agree with TRBD1. Germline CDR1 and CDR2: SGHDN and FVKESK. V was pared by 7 bases and J by 4 bases, with 3 bases of the junction left unmatched. CDR3 length: 12 amino acids.